The TCR beta chain under discussion was sequenced for a study of T cell responses to AZD1222 COVID-19 vaccine. Assay: immunoSEQ multiplex PCR; the TCRdb copy retains only in-frame clones and omits some. Counted here are 180,000 or so clones, roughly 90% occurring once; the ten biggest clones make up 1.5% to 2%. This clone showed up just a few times. Germline CDR1 reads SGHTA; CDR2 reads FQGNSA. V was pared by 1 base and J by 13 bases, with 16 bases between. The CDR3 has 13 amino acids. The specimen was peripheral blood, collected 28 days after the second AZD1222 dose. The chain combines TRBV7-2 with TRBJ1-2, with D perhaps matching TRBD1 (6 bases). The receptor comes from an adult who received the AZD1222 COVID-19 vaccine. The CDR3 reads CASSLGWGAAVTF. The CDR3 coding sequence is TGTGCCAGCAGCTTAGGATGGGGGGCGGCTGTCACCTTC.